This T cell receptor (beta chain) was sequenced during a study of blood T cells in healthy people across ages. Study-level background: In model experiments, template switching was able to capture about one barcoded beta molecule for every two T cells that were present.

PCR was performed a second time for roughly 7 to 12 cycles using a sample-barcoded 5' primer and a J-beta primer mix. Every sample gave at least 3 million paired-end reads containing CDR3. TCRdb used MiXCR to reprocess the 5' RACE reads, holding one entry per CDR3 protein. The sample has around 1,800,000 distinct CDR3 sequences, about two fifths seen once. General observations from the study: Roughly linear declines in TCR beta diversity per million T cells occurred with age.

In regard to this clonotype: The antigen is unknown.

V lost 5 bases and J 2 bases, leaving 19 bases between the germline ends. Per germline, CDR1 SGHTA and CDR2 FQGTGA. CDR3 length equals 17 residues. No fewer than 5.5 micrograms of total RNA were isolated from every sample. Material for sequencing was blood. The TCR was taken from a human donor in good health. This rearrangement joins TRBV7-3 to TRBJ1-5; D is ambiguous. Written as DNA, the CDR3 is TGTGCCAGCAGCCGCCTTGTGGACGGGCTGTGCAATCAGCCCCAGCATTTT. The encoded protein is CASSRLVDGLCNQPQHF.